These 14 T cell receptor beta chains were sequenced from one sample in a study of T-cell memory formation after mild COVID-19. TCRdb re-derived calls from the 5' RACE reads in MiXCR, one entry per CDR3 protein. The sample has around 83,000 distinct CDR3 sequences; nearly 25% are singletons. Sequenced material: PBMCs or a T cell subset sorted from them (not recorded which). The receptor source for this set is a young man who had mild COVID-19 (a few samples of this study predate the infection). Cell type and time point are not known.

Notes on this clonotype: One junction end does not reproduce the germline sequence, and a read error may be involved. The chain has TRBV4-1 and TRBJ2-7; D is unresolved. Germline V gene lookup returns CDR1 MGHRA and CDR2 YSYEKL. The CDR3 length is 13 residues. CDR3 DNA sequence: TGCGCTAGCAGCCAACAACAGAGCTACGAGCAGTACTTC. Its protein product is CASSQQQSYEQYF.

The gene calls are TRBV12-3 or TRBV12-4 and TRBJ1-1; D gene ambiguous. The CDR3 is 14 amino acids. V was pared by 4 bases and J by 1 base, with 10 bases between. The CDR3: CASSSADSNTEAFF. The CDR3 DNA reads as TGTGCCAGCAGTTCAGCAGATTCGAACACTGAAGCTTTCTTT.

CDR3 sequence: CASSWAENTGELFF. CDR3 coding DNA: TGTGCCAGTAGTTGGGCAGAAAACACCGGGGAGCTGTTTTTT. This chain joins TRBV19 and TRBJ2-2, with unresolved D. Trimming took 5 bases from V and 2 from J, leaving 9 bases between them. This CDR3 is 14 amino acids long. Per the germline V gene, CDR1 is LNHDA and CDR2 is SQIVND (reference sequence).

This clonotype was counted a few times. The chain employs TRBV7-9 and TRBJ2-7, with 9 nucleotides matching TRBD2. The CDR3 totals 15 residues. With V trimmed by 4 bases and J by 0 bases, 4 bases remained unmatched. Germline-derived CDR1 and CDR2 are SEHNR and FQNEAQ (reference sequence). The CDR3 loop reads CASSSSGGSSYEQYF. In DNA, the CDR3 is TGTGCCAGCAGCTCGAGCGGGGGGAGCTCCTACGAGCAGTACTTC. Supplemented by reference TRBV7-9 and TRBJ2-7, the full variable domain reads DTGVSQNPRHKITKRGQNVTFRCDPISEHNRLYWYRQTLGQGPEFLTYFQNEAQLEKSRLLSDRFSAERPKGSFSTLEIQRTEQGDSAMYLCASSSSGGSSYEQYFGPGTRLTVT.

The gene calls are TRBV12-3 or TRBV12-4 and TRBJ2-2, with 11 positions matching TRBD2. CDR3 length equals 16 residues. Trimming removed 3 bases from V and 5 bases from J; junction bases left unmatched: 5. CDR3 sequence reads: CASSLSPSGGTGELFF. CDR3 nucleotides: TGTGCCAGCAGTTTGTCCCCTAGCGGGGGGACCGGGGAGCTGTTTTTT.

V and J are TRBV5-6 and TRBJ1-1; TRBD1 might be the D (5 bases). The CDR3 length is 19 residues. V was cut by 0 bases and J by 1 base, with 22 bases left in between. Per the germline V gene, CDR1 is SGHDT and CDR2 is YYEEEE. In nucleotides, the CDR3 is TGTGCCAGCAGCTTGGCCCGTGGGGCTCCCCAAGTGGGGAACACTGAAGCTTTCTTT. The encoded protein is CASSLARGAPQVGNTEAFF.

This chain joins TRBV12-3 or TRBV12-4 and TRBJ1-5, with D maybe TRBD1 (5 bases). This CDR3 has 13 amino acids. The V end was cut by 3 bases, the J end by 4 bases, with 7 bases between. In nucleotides, the CDR3 is TGTGCCAGCAGTTTTGGGGGTAATCAGCCCCAGCATTTT. Translating gives CASSFGGNQPQHF.

This clonotype has a single count. The genes are TRBV7-9 and TRBJ2-2, with 7 bases fitting TRBD1. The CDR3 length is 15 residues. Germline V gene data show CDR1 as SEHNR and CDR2 as FQNEAQ (reference sequence). Trimming cost V 6 bases and J 3 bases; bases outside gene matches: 7. CDR3 DNA: TGTGCCAGCAGACCGACAGGGTTGGACACCGGGGAGCTGTTTTTT. Translating gives CASRPTGLDTGELFF.

The rearrangement uses TRBV7-8 and TRBJ2-3; 11 positions match TRBD2. Trimming took 4 bases from V and 2 from J; bases not matched to a gene: 11. This CDR3 spans 18 amino acids. Germline assignment: CDR1 SGHVS and CDR2 FQNEAQ. The CDR3 nucleotides read TGTGCCAGCAGCTCATATCCAGGGACTAGCGGATCCACAGATACGCAGTATTTT. Protein product: CASSSYPGTSGSTDTQYF. Drawing the rest from reference TRBV7-8 and TRBJ2-3, the complete variable domain is GAGVSQSPRYKVAKRGQDVALRCDPISGHVSLFWYQQALGQGPEFLTYFQNEAQLDKSGLPSDRFFAERPEGSVSTLKIQRTQQEDSAVYLCASSSYPGTSGSTDTQYFGPGTRLTVL.

CDR3 residues: CASSAAGVDTDTQYF. CDR3 DNA sequence: TGTGCCAGCAGTGCAGCAGGGGTCGACACAGATACGCAGTATTTT. The V gene is TRBV6-4, the J gene TRBJ2-3; TRBD1 might be the D (6 bases). The V end was cut by 4 bases, the J end by 2 bases, with 13 bases between. CDR1 and CDR2 (germline): MRHNA, SNTAGT. The CDR3 sequence is 15 residues long.

This clonotype came up a few times. The rearrangement joins TRBV4-2 to TRBJ1-1; 8 bases match TRBD1. Looked up from germline, CDR1 is LGHNA and CDR2 is YNFKEQ. The CDR3 contains 14 residues. V lost 3 bases to trimming and J lost 3 bases; unmatched junction nucleotides: 3. The CDR3 reads CASSHTQGDTEAFF. The CDR3 DNA follows: TGTGCCAGCAGCCACACACAGGGGGACACTGAAGCTTTCTTT.

In this sample, this clonotype turned up once. The rearrangement uses TRBV20-1 and TRBJ2-2, with D perhaps TRBD1 or TRBD2 (5 bases each). The CDR3 sequence is 14 residues long. The V and J ends lost 5 bases and 2 bases respectively, with 12 bases between them. In germline, CDR1 is DFQATT, CDR2 SNEGSKA (reference sequence). CDR3 nucleotides: TGCAGTGCTGTTGACAGACTAAACACCGGGGAGCTGTTTTTT. It is translated as CSAVDRLNTGELFF.

This chain joins TRBV27 and TRBJ2-6, with D unclear. V was shortened by 1 base and J by 4 bases, with 5 bases between the two germline ends. The CDR3 is 14 residues long. Germline loops: CDR1 MNHEY, CDR2 SMNVEV (reference sequence). The CDR3 region is CASSLLSGANVLTF. DNA for the CDR3: TGTGCCAGCAGTTTATTATCAGGGGCCAACGTCCTGACTTTC.

CDR3 protein: CASKIWVANTGELFF. The CDR3 DNA follows: TGTGCCAGCAAGATATGGGTAGCCAACACCGGGGAGCTGTTTTTT. The chain joins TRBV7-8 to TRBJ2-2; D not certain. Germline assignment: CDR1 SGHVS and CDR2 FQNEAQ. The CDR3 covers 15 residues. V lost 7 bases and J lost 2, with 14 bases in between. Combining the CDR3 with reference TRBV7-8 and TRBJ2-2 gives the whole variable domain GAGVSQSPRYKVAKRGQDVALRCDPISGHVSLFWYQQALGQGPEFLTYFQNEAQLDKSGLPSDRFFAERPEGSVSTLKIQRTQQEDSAVYLCASKIWVANTGELFFGEGSRLTVL.